A selection of T cell receptor beta chains follows, all from one sample in a study of human T cells and chemical hapten exposure. TCRdb itself ran the RACE reads through MiXCR, one entry per CDR3 protein. This sample has some 40,000 distinct CDR3 sequences, with roughly 3.5% found just once. What was sequenced was whole blood. All receptors come from a human donor in good health. Some clones in this sample may be carry-over from other donors' samples. The CDR3 runs from the conserved cysteine through the conserved F or W. The D gene is left open where the match is weak. The size field is filled for only some rows; it gives once, few, many or a size class.

V gene	D gene	clone size	J gene	CDR3 protein	CDR3 DNA
TRBV28	.	.	TRBJ2-7	CASSALGNEQYF	TGTGCCAGCAGTGCCTTAGGTAACGAGCAGTACTTC
TRBV7-6	.	many	TRBJ2-2	CASSATGTGELFF	TGTGCCAGCAGCGCCACGGGCACCGGGGAGCTGTTTTTT
TRBV27	TRBD2	many	TRBJ2-1	CASSLEAGGGSGEQFF	TGTGCCAGCAGTTTGGAAGCGGGAGGAGGGTCGGGTGAGCAGTTCTTC
TRBV27	TRBD1	few	TRBJ1-2	CASSLAGGVDGYTF	TGTGCCAGCAGTTTAGCAGGGGGCGTTGATGGCTACACCTTC
TRBV24-1	TRBD1	many	TRBJ1-5	CATSEATGTGMDQPQHF	TGTGCCACCAGTGAGGCTACGGGGACAGGAATGGATCAGCCCCAGCATTTT
TRBV29-1	.	many	TRBJ1-2	CSVADSRGYGYTF	TGCAGCGTCGCTGACAGCAGAGGCTATGGCTACACCTTC
TRBV5-1	TRBD1	.	TRBJ2-3	CASSEGDRGPLDTQYF	TGCGCCAGCAGCGAAGGGGACAGGGGTCCCCTAGATACGCAGTATTTT
TRBV6-2/TRBV6-3	TRBD2	many	TRBJ2-3	CASSPLAGRTDTQYF	TGTGCCAGCAGTCCCCTAGCGGGCCGCACAGATACGCAGTATTTT
TRBV18	TRBD1	many	TRBJ1-5	CASSLDRVQPQHF	TGTGCCAGCTCCCTTGACAGGGTTCAGCCCCAGCATTTT
TRBV11-2	TRBD2	many	TRBJ2-4	CASSFESGTGIIQYF	TGTGCCAGCAGCTTCGAGAGCGGGACCGGGATCATTCAGTACTTC
TRBV5-1	.	many	TRBJ2-5	CASSFGETQYF	TGCGCCAGCAGCTTTGGGGAGACCCAGTACTTC
TRBV20-1	TRBD2	.	TRBJ2-1	CSARSLAGGSYNEQFF	TGCAGTGCTAGATCCTTAGCGGGAGGGTCCTACAATGAGCAGTTCTTC
TRBV28	TRBD1	many	TRBJ1-5	CASSFAGTGVQPQHF	TGTGCCAGCAGCTTCGCCGGGACAGGGGTTCAGCCCCAGCATTTT
TRBV29-1	.	many	TRBJ1-1	CSVDSVPGATEAFF	TGCAGCGTTGATTCAGTCCCTGGGGCCACTGAAGCTTTCTTT
TRBV3-1	.	many	TRBJ2-5	CASSPHGADQETQYF	TGTGCCAGCAGCCCCCATGGGGCGGACCAAGAGACCCAGTACTTC
TRBV6-6	TRBD1	many	TRBJ1-1	CASSPTSPGKGANTEAFF	TGTGCCAGCAGCCCCACGTCGCCAGGGAAGGGGGCCAACACTGAAGCTTTCTTT
TRBV18	.	.	TRBJ1-1	CASSPLAGRDTEAFF	TGTGCCAGCTCACCACTGGCGGGGAGGGACACTGAAGCTTTCTTT
TRBV28	TRBD2	many	TRBJ2-1	CASSGLAGTGGVFF	TGTGCCAGCAGTGGACTAGCGGGGACCGGAGGGGTGTTCTTC
TRBV6-5	.	many	TRBJ1-6	CASSYGVSPLHF	TGTGCCAGCAGTTACGGTGTCTCACCCCTCCACTTT
TRBV12-5	TRBD2	many	TRBJ2-1	CASGLSGSGGNEQFF	TGTGCTAGTGGTCTCAGCGGGAGTGGTGGAAATGAGCAGTTCTTC
TRBV7-3	.	many	TRBJ2-7	CASRPGAEQYF	TGTGCCAGCCGACCAGGGGCCGAGCAGTACTTC
TRBV6-5	TRBD1	.	TRBJ2-3	CASSYSDRGDTDTQYF	TGTGCCAGCAGTTACTCGGACAGGGGTGATACAGATACGCAGTATTTT
TRBV19	.	.	TRBJ1-5	CASSTGGYSNQPQHF	TGTGCCAGTAGCACGGGCGGATATAGCAATCAGCCCCAGCATTTT
TRBV27	TRBD1	many	TRBJ1-1	CASSFDRTGGTEAFF	TGTGCCAGCAGTTTCGACCGGACAGGGGGCACTGAAGCTTTCTTT
TRBV6-6	.	many	TRBJ2-7	CASINRGEQYF	TGTGCCAGCATCAACCGGGGGGAGCAGTACTTC
TRBV28	TRBD2	many	TRBJ2-1	CATAGGSSYNEQFF	TGTGCCACCGCGGGGGGGAGCTCCTACAATGAGCAGTTCTTC
TRBV29-1	.	many	TRBJ2-2	CSVVRQGSTGELFF	TGCAGCGTTGTAAGGCAGGGGAGCACCGGGGAGCTGTTTTTT
TRBV6-5	.	many	TRBJ2-7	CASGFYSYEQYF	TGTGCCAGCGGGTTTTACTCCTACGAGCAGTACTTC
TRBV27	.	many	TRBJ1-1	CASSLVFQFKAEAFF	TGTGCCAGCAGTTTAGTTTTTCAGTTTAAGGCTGAAGCTTTCTTT
TRBV9	.	many	TRBJ2-3	CASSVEGWRDFTDTQYF	TGTGCCAGCAGCGTAGAAGGTTGGCGTGACTTCACAGATACGCAGTATTTT
TRBV28	TRBD1	many	TRBJ1-2	CASRTGGLYGYTF	TGTGCCAGCAGGACAGGGGGACTCTATGGCTACACCTTC
TRBV7-3	.	.	TRBJ1-6	CASSFEGGFNSPLHF	TGTGCCAGCAGCTTCGAGGGGGGATTTAATTCACCCCTCCACTTT
TRBV5-4	.	.	TRBJ1-6	CASSLQNIGSPLHF	TGTGCCAGCAGCTTACAGAACATTGGGTCACCCCTCCACTTT
TRBV10-2	TRBD1	few	TRBJ2-7	CASRDTTGVGEQYF	TGCGCCAGCAGGGATACGACAGGGGTAGGGGAGCAGTACTTC
TRBV29-1	TRBD1	.	TRBJ2-3	CSVGTGGTDTQYF	TGCAGCGTCGGGACAGGTGGGACAGATACGCAGTATTTT
TRBV20-1	TRBD2	many	TRBJ2-1	CSASTSLAGEVNEQFF	TGCAGTGCTAGTACCTCACTAGCGGGAGAGGTAAATGAGCAGTTCTTC
TRBV15	.	many	TRBJ1-1	CATSIGVEGNTEAFF	TGTGCCACCAGCATAGGGGTGGAAGGGAACACTGAAGCTTTCTTT
TRBV29-1	.	many	TRBJ1-3	CSVAVEGGGNTIYF	TGCAGCGTGGCCGTCGAGGGAGGAGGAAACACCATATATTTT
TRBV27	.	.	TRBJ1-5	CASSLRGLGNQPQHF	TGTGCCAGCAGTTTACGGGGTCTCGGCAATCAGCCCCAGCATTTT
TRBV7-6	TRBD2	many	TRBJ2-3	CASSLGAGGGTDTQYF	TGTGCCAGCAGCTTAGGAGCGGGAGGTGGAACAGATACGCAGTATTTT
TRBV4-1	TRBD1	.	TRBJ2-1	CASSQTGGSYNEQFF	TGCGCCAGCAGCCAAACAGGGGGTTCCTACAATGAGCAGTTCTTC
TRBV5-1	TRBD2	many	TRBJ2-1	CASSLRLAGEGEQFF	TGCGCCAGCAGCCTAAGACTAGCGGGAGAAGGTGAGCAGTTCTTC